This T cell receptor beta chain was observed in a study of CD8+ T cells in alopecia areata. Germline trimming cut 3 bases from V and 6 bases from J; bases unmatched to any gene: 7. The CDR3 length is 13 residues. Germline V gene sequence: CDR1 GTSNPN, CDR2 SVGIG (reference sequence). Comment on this clone: Distinct nucleotide sequences in the sample also encode this CDR3.

The authors extracted RNA and reverse transcribed it into cDNA as the sequencing template. Sequenced by immunoSEQ multiplex PCR; TCRdb stores in-frame clones only, minus some. The table includes 150,000 to 160,000 clones, about 51% detected once. This clonotype originated in a human donor with alopecia areata. The specimen comprised CD8+ T cells sorted from blood, sampled at week 0. This sequence joins TRBV30 and TRBJ1-2; 7 bases are shared with TRBD1. CDR3 in amino acids: CAWSYLTGDGYTF. As DNA, the CDR3 is TGTGCCTGGAGCTACCTCACAGGGGATGGCTACACCTTC. The full variable domain, completed using reference TRBV30 and TRBJ1-2, is SQTIHQWPATLVQPVGSPLSLECTVEGTSNPNLYWYRQAAGRGLQLLFYSVGIGQISSEVPQNLSASRPQDRQFILSSKKLLLSDSGFYLCAWSYLTGDGYTFGSGTRLTVV.